This TCR beta chain emerged from a study of CD8 T cells in ankylosing spondylitis. A word on this clonotype: Its antigen is unknown.

Study-level points and caveats: A motif in TCR beta, a set of under 10 highly homologous variants, appeared characteristic of ankylosing spondylitis blood. Matched ankylosing spondylitis synovial fluid reportedly showed significant enrichment of disease-linked clones. Some of the motif variants had earlier been found in reactive arthritis patients' fluid and blood.

Germline loops: CDR1 SNHLY, CDR2 FYNNEI. V was trimmed by 8 bases and J by 4 bases, leaving 19 bases between them. The CDR3 totals 15 residues. With molecular barcodes, quantitative 5'-RACE was used to make the TCR beta libraries. TCRdb analysed the 5' RACE reads with MiXCR anew, one entry per CDR3 protein. This repertoire shows 20,000 to 25,000 distinct CDR3 sequences, over 10% found once; its top ten account for around 30%. The TCR originated in a male donor with ankylosing spondylitis or in good health (not recorded which). The chain couples TRBV2 to TRBJ2-3; D unclear. Sequences were obtained from blood. This CDR3 reads CASHRLVVPSDTQYF. The CDR3 bases are TGTGCCAGCCATCGACTGGTGGTTCCGTCAGATACGCAGTATTTT.